The sequence of this T cell receptor beta chain was determined in a study of blood T cell repertoires in COVID-19. Germline V gives CDR1 SGHTA, CDR2 FQGNSA. The CDR3 covers 15 residues. J was trimmed by 6 bases and V by 0 bases; bases with no gene match: 5. Assay: immunoSEQ multiplex PCR; the TCRdb copy retains only in-frame clones and omits some. In the table there are about 170,000 clones, about 85% of which are singletons. The receptor's source is a man in his 60s who had recovered from COVID-19. The chain joins TRBV7-2 to TRBJ2-7; 10 nucleotides agree with TRBD1. The sequencing sample was made of peripheral blood. In DNA, the CDR3 is TGTGCCAGCAGCTTAGCGGGGACAGGGGTCTCCGAGCAGTACTTC. Its translation is CASSLAGTGVSEQYF.